Presented here are 30 T cell receptor beta chains from one specimen sequenced in a study of lymphopenia after photon versus proton radiotherapy. Here immunoSEQ multiplex PCR was the method, and the copy in TCRdb shows in-frame clones only, minus some. The profile shows some 30,000 clones, under 90% of them singletons. The sequences come from peripheral blood, collected from a patient treated with proton-based radiotherapy. All receptors derive from a woman aged 65 to 85 with pancreatic cancer.

The CDR3 here is CSVERGSNTEAFF. The CDR3 nucleotides are TGCAGCGTTGAGAGGGGGTCGAACACTGAAGCTTTCTTT. V gene TRBV29-1 combines with J gene TRBJ1-1; tentatively, D is TRBD1 (6 bases). The germline gives CDR1 SQVTM, CDR2 ANQGSEA. The CDR3 runs to 13 residues. V gave up 3 bases and J gave up 1 base, with 9 bases separating them.

The count of this clone is one. V is TRBV18 and J is TRBJ1-1; 7 bases match TRBD1. V trimming: 5 bases; J trimming: 7 bases; junction bases outside the gene matches: 13. The CDR3 runs to 15 residues. The germline gives CDR1 KGHSH, CDR2 LQKENI. CDR3 amino acids: CASSGRQGRSVEAFF. In DNA, the CDR3 is TGTGCCAGCTCAGGACGACAGGGTCGGTCAGTTGAAGCTTTCTTT. Complete variable domain (other parts from reference TRBV18 and TRBJ1-1): NAGVMQNPRHLVRRRGQEARLRCSPMKGHSHVYWYRQLPEEGLKFMVYLQKENIIDESGMPKERFSAEFPKEGPSILRIQQVVRGDSAAYFCASSGRQGRSVEAFFGQGTRLTVV.

In nucleotides, the CDR3 is TGTGCCAGCAGTCCTCTCGGACGGTCAACTAATGAAAAACTGTTTTTT. Translated, it gives CASSPLGRSTNEKLFF. The chain is built from TRBV7-9 and TRBJ1-4; D is unresolved. Germline V gene data show CDR1 as SEHNR and CDR2 as FQNEAQ (reference sequence). Trimming took 6 bases from V and 0 from J, leaving 14 bases between them. CDR3 length equals 16 residues.

The chain couples TRBV28 to TRBJ2-3; D gene unclear. The CDR3 runs to 14 residues. Trimming shortened V by 10 bases and J by 1 base, and 15 bases separated the two germline ends. CDR1 and CDR2 (germline): MDHEN, SYDVKM. The CDR3 coding sequence is TGTGCCACCAACCGTCCCGGGCGCACAGATACGCAGTATTTT. This translates into CATNRPGRTDTQYF.

V is TRBV5-1 and J is TRBJ2-5; 7 bases map to TRBD1. J lost 5 bases, V lost 4 bases, and 11 bases had no gene match. This CDR3 has 15 residues. Germline loops: CDR1 SGHRS, CDR2 YFSETQ. The CDR3 loop is CASSRSQGKEETQYF. CDR3 bases: TGCGCCAGCAGCCGGTCACAGGGGAAGGAGGAGACCCAGTACTTC. Full variable domain (missing parts from reference TRBV5-1 and TRBJ2-5): KAGVTQTPRYLIKTRGQQVTLSCSPISGHRSVSWYQQTPGQGLQFLFEYFSETQRNKGNFPGRFSGRQFSNSRSEMNVSTLELGDSALYLCASSRSQGKEETQYFGPGTRLLVL.

The chain uses TRBV7-2 and TRBJ2-7; a weak D match, TRBD1 (5 bases). Trimming left V 3 bases short and J 3 bases short, with 9 bases between. There are 13 residues in the CDR3. The germline V gene has CDR1 SGHTA and CDR2 FQGNSA. CDR3 DNA: TGTGCCAGCAGCTTGACAGATAACTACGAGCAGTACTTC. Protein product: CASSLTDNYEQYF.

The chain couples TRBV18 to TRBJ2-3; TRBD1 agrees at 11 bases. CDR1 is KGHSH and CDR2 is LQKENI in the germline V gene. The V segment lost 4 bases and the J segment 4 bases; nucleotides outside the gene matches: 10. The CDR3 extends over 17 amino acids. The CDR3 loop is CASSRTPGQGVSDTQYF. CDR3 in DNA: TGTGCCAGCTCACGAACTCCGGGACAGGGGGTTTCAGATACGCAGTATTTT.

This chain uses TRBV10-3 with TRBJ1-1; D is undetermined. The germline CDR1 and CDR2 sequences are ENHRY and SYGVKD. Trimming shortened V by 7 bases and J by 2 bases, and 11 bases separated the two germline ends. This CDR3 region has 13 residues. Here the CDR3 DNA reads TGTGCCATCACCGCAGATCTAAACACTGAAGCTTTCTTT. Protein product: CAITADLNTEAFF.

The chain employs TRBV7-3 and TRBJ2-1; D ambiguous. Germline-derived CDR1 and CDR2 are SGHTA and FQGTGA. Trimming removed 1 base from V and 4 bases from J, with 5 bases in between. CDR3 length equals 13 residues. CDR3 protein: CASSLRLYNEQFF. CDR3 nucleotide sequence: TGTGCCAGCAGCTTAAGGCTATACAATGAGCAGTTCTTC.

This chain connects TRBV6-5 to TRBJ2-7; D possibly corresponds to TRBD2 (6 bases). The germline V gene encodes CDR1 MNHEY and CDR2 SVGAGI. The germline V and J ends were trimmed by 5 bases and 6 bases, with 17 bases remaining between them. The CDR3 extends over 14 amino acids. Written as DNA, the CDR3 is TGTGCCAGCAGTCCACGCCGCGGCGGGGTCGAGCAGTACTTC. Amino acids: CASSPRRGGVEQYF.

As for this clone: Germline and junction disagree at one end, which may indicate a read error. The sample holds other DNA sequences that translate to the same CDR3. V is TRBV7-3 and J is TRBJ1-1; maybe TRBD1 (5 bases). This CDR3 is built from 20 residues. Looked up from germline, CDR1 is SGHTA and CDR2 is FQGTGA. CDR3 DNA: TGTGCCAGCAGCCTAACGCCGGTTTCGTTGGCAGGGAACCCCAACACTGAAGCTTTCTTT. It codes for CASSLTPVSLAGNPNTEAFF.

About this clone itself: Its ends do not fully match the called genes, so a read error is possible. The chain joins TRBV23-1 to TRBJ1-4, with D perhaps matching TRBD1 (5 bases). TRBV23-1 is known as an ORF, though its function is uncertain. This CDR3 has 14 residues. The CDR3 DNA follows: TGCGCCAGCAGTCAGAAGAGCAGACAGACAAAAACTGTTTTT. Translated, it gives CASSQKSRQTKTVF.

This clone was counted a few times. This chain links TRBV9 with TRBJ2-1; TRBD2 might be the D (6 bases). The CDR3 is made up of 14 amino acids. V dropped 0 bases and J dropped 6 bases, with 10 bases sitting between them. Germline CDR1 and CDR2: SGDLS and YYNGEE. The CDR3: CASSVVVSGNEQFF. The DNA for the CDR3 is TGTGCCAGCAGCGTAGTGGTTAGCGGCAATGAGCAGTTCTTC. Complete variable domain (other parts from reference TRBV9 and TRBJ2-1): DSGVTQTPKHLITATGQRVTLRCSPRSGDLSVYWYQQSLDQGLQFLIQYYNGEERAKGNILERFSAQQFPDLHSELNLSSLELGDSALYFCASSVVVSGNEQFFGPGTRLTVL.

The chain links TRBV27 to TRBJ2-1; tentative D call: TRBD1 (6 bases). This CDR3 is 13 amino acids long. Trimming took 6 bases from V and 0 from J, leaving 6 bases between them. In germline, CDR1 is MNHEY, CDR2 SMNVEV (reference sequence). The CDR3 DNA reads as TGTGCCAGCAGAGGGGGCTCCTACAATGAGCAGTTCTTC. This codes for CASRGGSYNEQFF.

The chain is built from TRBV18 and TRBJ2-7; tentatively, D is TRBD1 or TRBD2 (5 bases each). Germline CDR1 reads KGHSH; CDR2 reads LQKENI. Deletions cut 3 bases from V and 1 base from J, with 13 bases between. This CDR3 region has 15 residues. CDR3 nucleotides: TGTGCCAGCTCACCTGGGACCGGACTTTCCTACGAGCAGTACTTC. The encoded protein is CASSPGTGLSYEQYF.

The chain recombines TRBV28 with TRBJ1-5, with 7 bases identical to TRBD1. The CDR3 sequence is 15 residues long. With V trimmed by 7 bases and J by 4 bases, 10 bases remained unmatched. In germline, CDR1 is MDHEN, CDR2 SYDVKM. This CDR3 is CASTLQDRTNQPQHF. CDR3 nucleotides: TGTGCCAGCACCCTTCAGGACAGGACGAATCAGCCCCAGCATTTT. Full variable domain (missing parts from reference TRBV28 and TRBJ1-5): DVKVTQSSRYLVKRTGEKVFLECVQDMDHENMFWYRQDPGLGLRLIYFSYDVKMKEKGDIPEGYSVSREKKERFSLILESASTNQTSMYLCASTLQDRTNQPQHFGDGTRLSIL.

This sequence joins TRBV7-9 and TRBJ1-6, with TRBD1 matching 7 bases. Germline CDR1 SEHNR, CDR2 FQNEAQ (reference sequence). The CDR3 length is 15 residues. Germline trimming cut 5 bases from V and 2 bases from J; bases unmatched to any gene: 3. CDR3 coding DNA: TGTGCCAGCAGCCTCGACAGGGCCTATAATTCACCCCTCCACTTT. It is translated as CASSLDRAYNSPLHF.

The rearrangement joins TRBV19 to TRBJ2-1; no reliable D call. Germline V gene sequence: CDR1 LNHDA, CDR2 SQIVND (reference sequence). Trimming pared 11 bases from V and 1 base from J, leaving 18 bases between. This CDR3 region has 15 residues. The CDR3 nucleotides are TGTGCCCCATTACGAAGCGAGCTTTCCTACAATGAGCAGTTCTTC. As protein: CAPLRSELSYNEQFF.

In DNA, the CDR3 is TGTGCCAGCAGCTTGGGGGAGGCAGATACGCAGTATTTT. It yields the protein CASSLGEADTQYF. This chain joins TRBV5-4 and TRBJ2-3; possibly TRBD2 for D (6 bases). The V end lost 0 bases, the J end lost 4 bases, and 6 bases lay between the germline ends. CDR1 SGHNT and CDR2 YYREEE come from the germline V gene (reference sequence). The CDR3 is 13 amino acids.

CDR3 region: CASSLLNQPQHF. DNA of the CDR3: TGTGCCAGCAGTTTGCTCAATCAGCCCCAGCATTTT. The chain joins TRBV28 to TRBJ1-5; D gene uncertain. Germline V gene lookup returns CDR1 MDHEN and CDR2 SYDVKM. This CDR3 is built from 12 residues. V lost 3 bases to trimming and J lost 3 bases, with 3 bases between them.

This clone was seen a handful of times. The chain links TRBV30 to TRBJ2-7; D is unclear. This CDR3 has 13 residues. V lost 0 bases and J lost 3, with 9 bases in between. Germline CDR1 GTSNPN, CDR2 SVGIG (reference sequence). The CDR3 is CAWSVKLNYEQYF. CDR3 sequence (DNA): TGTGCCTGGAGTGTAAAATTAAACTACGAGCAGTACTTC. The whole variable domain, remainder taken from reference TRBV30 and TRBJ2-7, is SQTIHQWPATLVQPVGSPLSLECTVEGTSNPNLYWYRQAAGRGLQLLFYSVGIGQISSEVPQNLSASRPQDRQFILSSKKLLLSDSGFYLCAWSVKLNYEQYFGPGTRLTVT.

The rearrangement joins TRBV28 to TRBJ1-2; D is possibly TRBD1 (5 bases). Germline CDR1 reads MDHEN; CDR2 reads SYDVKM. V lost 2 bases to trimming and J lost 3 bases, with 13 bases between them. CDR3 length equals 15 residues. CDR3 protein: CASSLAGTVHYGYTF. In nucleotides, the CDR3 is TGTGCCAGCAGTTTAGCAGGGACGGTACACTATGGCTACACCTTC.

The rearrangement uses TRBV10-3 and TRBJ1-5; the D gene is possibly TRBD1 (6 bases). Trimming took off 8 bases at V and 3 bases at J, with 8 bases between the two ends. Looked up from germline, CDR1 is ENHRY and CDR2 is SYGVKD. The CDR3 spans 12 residues. CDR3 sequence reads: CAIRTDNQPQHF. In DNA, the CDR3 is TGTGCCATCCGGACAGACAATCAGCCCCAGCATTTT.

A few counts support this clone. This chain connects TRBV5-6 to TRBJ2-7; 11 bases align to TRBD1. Germline CDR1 is SGHDT and CDR2 is YYEEEE. The CDR3 loop spans 15 amino acids. V dropped 1 base and J dropped 6; count of bases not matched to a gene: 6. CDR3 region: CASSLSGTGGSEQYF. CDR3 in DNA: TGTGCCAGCAGCTTGTCCGGGACAGGGGGTTCCGAGCAGTACTTC.

The chain joins TRBV5-1 to TRBJ2-3, with 10 bases aligning to TRBD2. Germline CDR1 SGHRS, CDR2 YFSETQ. Trimming at V came to 0 bases and at J to 3 bases, leaving 4 bases not matched to a gene. The CDR3 sequence is 16 residues long. CDR3 nucleotide sequence: TGCGCCAGCAGCTTGGGACTAGCGGGTCAGACAGATACGCAGTATTTT. Translating it yields CASSLGLAGQTDTQYF.

This chain connects TRBV28 to TRBJ2-7; 7 nucleotides agree with TRBD1. Looked up from germline, CDR1 is MDHEN and CDR2 is SYDVKM. The J segment lost 5 bases and the V segment lost 8 bases, leaving 6 bases of the junction unmatched. The CDR3 sequence is 12 residues long. As DNA, the CDR3 is TGTGCCAGCGGAGTGACAGGGAACGAGCAGTACTTC. It is translated as CASGVTGNEQYF.

The V gene is TRBV11-2, the J gene TRBJ2-4; D is undetermined. CDR1 and CDR2 (germline): SGHAT, FQNNGV. Trimming removed 5 bases from V and 4 bases from J, with 15 bases in between. This CDR3 is 15 amino acids long. As DNA, the CDR3 is TGTGCCAGCAGCGCGCGGAGACCGACGAAAAACATTCAGTACTTC. Translated: CASSARRPTKNIQYF.

This clone was recorded once. V usage is TRBV5-6 and J usage is TRBJ1-1, with D uncertain. CDR3 length: 12 amino acids. Germline V CDR1 and CDR2: SGHDT, YYEEEE. The ends were cut back, 3 bases at V and 5 bases at J, with 8 bases in the middle. CDR3 DNA: TGTGCCAGCAGCTCCGGAAAAACTGAAGCTTTCTTT. Its translation: CASSSGKTEAFF.

This clone appeared a single time. The gene calls are TRBV7-9 and TRBJ1-1; D uncertain. V was trimmed by 5 bases and J by 0 bases, leaving 13 bases between them. CDR1 and CDR2 (germline): SEHNR, FQNEAQ (reference sequence). The CDR3 sequence is 15 residues long. The chain's CDR3 is CASSHPWRMNTEAFF. The CDR3 nucleotides are TGTGCCAGCAGCCATCCATGGAGAATGAACACTGAAGCTTTCTTT.

This clone appeared a few times. The chain recombines TRBV6-5 with TRBJ1-1, with D possibly TRBD1 on 5 matching bases. CDR3 length: 12 residues. The germline V gene encodes CDR1 MNHEY and CDR2 SVGAGI. Trimming removed 9 bases at V and 6 bases at J, with 14 bases between. The CDR3 region has the DNA TGTGCCAGTAGCCAGGGTTGGGCTGAAGCTTTCTTT. Translating it yields CASSQGWAEAFF.